The entry below gives a single TCR beta chain sequence along with its context. What it binds is not known. This record belongs to a study of radiotherapy plus CTLA-4 blockade in lung cancer. The trim removed 0 bases at V and 4 bases at J, leaving 4 bases unmatched. CDR3 length: 16 residues. Germline loops: CDR1 LGHNA, CDR2 YNFKEQ. Repertoires were generated with immunoSEQ multiplex PCR, while TCRdb's copy carries only in-frame clones and drops some. The table has around 120,000 clones, 75% to 80% seen once. Study-wide findings and caveats: In blood, TCR clones derived from the tumor expanded after radiotherapy plus ipilimumab.

The rearrangement joins TRBV4-2 to TRBJ2-1; 9 nucleotides align to TRBD2. Sequenced material: peripheral blood, taken from a patient treated with radiotherapy plus ipilimumab. This clonotype was sampled from a human donor with non-small cell lung cancer who had a partial response to radiotherapy plus ipilimumab. The CDR3 nucleotides are TGTGCCAGCAGCCAAGAAATTAGCGGGAGTTACAATGAGCAGTTCTTC. Translation: CASSQEISGSYNEQFF.